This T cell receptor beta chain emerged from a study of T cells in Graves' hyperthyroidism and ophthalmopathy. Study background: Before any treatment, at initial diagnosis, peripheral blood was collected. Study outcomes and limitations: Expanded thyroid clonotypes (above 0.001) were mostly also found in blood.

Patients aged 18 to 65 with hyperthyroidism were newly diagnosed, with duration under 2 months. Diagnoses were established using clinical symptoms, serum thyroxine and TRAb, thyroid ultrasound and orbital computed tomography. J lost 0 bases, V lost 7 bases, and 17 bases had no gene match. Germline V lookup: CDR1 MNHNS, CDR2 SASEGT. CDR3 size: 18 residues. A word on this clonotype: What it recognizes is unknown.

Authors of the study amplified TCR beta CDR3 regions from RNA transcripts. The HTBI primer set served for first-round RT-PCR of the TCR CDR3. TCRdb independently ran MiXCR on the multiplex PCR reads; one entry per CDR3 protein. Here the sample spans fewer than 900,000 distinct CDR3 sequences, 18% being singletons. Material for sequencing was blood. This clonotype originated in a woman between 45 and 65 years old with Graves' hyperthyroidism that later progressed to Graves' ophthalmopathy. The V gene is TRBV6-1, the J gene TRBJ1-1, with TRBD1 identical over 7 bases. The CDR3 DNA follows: TGTGCCAGCACCCCATGGCAAGGGGGCGAGGAGATGAACACTGAAGCTTTCTTT. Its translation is CASTPWQGGEEMNTEAFF.